This TCR beta chain was obtained from a study of shared clonotypes between healthy human individuals. Study findings and constraints: Sample collection involved blood only; tissue repertoires are likely different.

Notes on this clone: The antigen is not known.

Sequenced by immunoSEQ multiplex PCR; TCRdb stores in-frame clones only, minus some. The sample holds 2 million to 2.5 million clones; under 95% are singletons and the top ten take more than 0.35%. Trimming left V 8 bases short and J 3 bases short, with 18 bases between. The CDR3 runs 15 residues. Germline lookup yields CDR1 MDHEN and CDR2 SYDVKM. The source material was naive CD4+ T cells from PBMCs. Stated subset: CD45RA+ positively selected. The receptor was derived from a man younger than 35 in good health. Some clones in this sample may be carry-over from other donors' samples. The V gene is TRBV28, the J gene TRBJ2-3; the D gene could be TRBD1 or TRBD2 (6 bases each). CDR3 loop: CASGARGAGTDTQYF. As DNA, the CDR3 is TGTGCCAGCGGCGCAAGGGGGGCGGGAACAGATACGCAGTATTTT.